Listed below are T cell receptor beta chains from one sample, sequenced in a study of cytomegalovirus exposure and HLA in healthy donors. The method was immunoSEQ multiplex PCR; TCRdb's version includes in-frame clones alone and lacks a portion of them. The table has 80,000 to 100,000 clones, 70% to 85% seen once. Sequencing input: PBMCs. Receptors originate from a human donor in good health. The CDR3 runs from the conserved cysteine through the conserved F or W. Each record gives: J gene, V gene, CDR3 protein.

j_call: TRBJ1-4; v_call: TRBV19; cdr3_aa: CASSIVVGGEKLFF
j_call: TRBJ2-3; v_call: TRBV9; cdr3_aa: CASSVVSGATDTQYF
j_call: TRBJ2-5; v_call: TRBV15; cdr3_aa: CATSRDRTSASETQYF
j_call: TRBJ2-7; v_call: TRBV9; cdr3_aa: CASSVAGESSYEQYF
j_call: -; v_call: TRBV4-1; cdr3_aa: CASSQAPSGSIYEQYF
j_call: TRBJ1-2; v_call: TRBV14; cdr3_aa: CASSQDWTGRFIYGYTF
j_call: TRBJ1-6; v_call: TRBV4-3; cdr3_aa: CASSQGQPVLGSPLHF
j_call: TRBJ2-7; v_call: TRBV4-3; cdr3_aa: CASSQDPSGHYEQYF
j_call: TRBJ1-2; v_call: TRBV15; cdr3_aa: CATTQGVGANYGYTF
j_call: TRBJ2-2; v_call: TRBV18; cdr3_aa: CASSPPVLAGSTGELFF
j_call: TRBJ2-1; v_call: TRBV13; cdr3_aa: CASSLGGVGQFF
j_call: TRBJ2-1; v_call: TRBV5-4; cdr3_aa: CASSLVGAEEQFF
j_call: TRBJ1-1; v_call: TRBV2; cdr3_aa: CASSGKGVNTEAFF
j_call: TRBJ2-5; v_call: TRBV9; cdr3_aa: CASSVAVLGQGADEQYF
j_call: -; v_call: TRBV28; cdr3_aa: CASKGAGGYEQYF
j_call: TRBJ2-2; v_call: TRBV5-1; cdr3_aa: CASSPGGDTGELFF
j_call: TRBJ2-5; v_call: TRBV7-2; cdr3_aa: CASSLVLGGAEMETQYF
j_call: TRBJ2-2; v_call: TRBV29-1; cdr3_aa: CSVVVTNTGELFF
j_call: TRBJ1-1; v_call: TRBV18; cdr3_aa: CASSPPGGGTEAFF
j_call: TRBJ2-3; v_call: TRBV6-5; cdr3_aa: CASSRRGDTQYF